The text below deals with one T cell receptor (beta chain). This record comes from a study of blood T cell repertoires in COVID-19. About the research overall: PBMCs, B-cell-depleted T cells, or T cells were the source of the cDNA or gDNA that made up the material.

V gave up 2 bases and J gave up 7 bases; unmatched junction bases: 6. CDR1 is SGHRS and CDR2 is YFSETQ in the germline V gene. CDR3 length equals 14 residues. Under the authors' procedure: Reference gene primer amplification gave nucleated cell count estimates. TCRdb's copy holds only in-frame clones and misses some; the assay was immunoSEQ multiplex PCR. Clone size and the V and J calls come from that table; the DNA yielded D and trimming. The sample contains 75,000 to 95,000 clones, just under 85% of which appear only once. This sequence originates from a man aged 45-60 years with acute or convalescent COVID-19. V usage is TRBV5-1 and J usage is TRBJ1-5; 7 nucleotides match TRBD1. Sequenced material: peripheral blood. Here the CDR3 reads CASSLDREGQPQHF. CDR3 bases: TGCGCCAGCAGCTTAGACAGGGAAGGCCAGCCCCAGCATTTT.